Listed here is a single TCR beta chain. Its binding antigen is unknown. No much larger clonotype is one base removed from it; base qualities were not supplied. What this sample's time point label stands for: newly diagnosed GD, antithyroid drugs for less than 3 months. For both TCR sequencing and RNA sequencing, RNA was extracted from PBMCs in TRIzol. The diagnosis of Graves' disease followed American Thyroid Association guidelines. Patients for the study were recruited at an endocrinology department in Xi'an, China. From each patient, approximately 10 milliliters of peripheral blood was collected into an EDTA anticoagulant tube. PBMCs were isolated by Ficoll Paque Plus density gradient separation without further T cell sorting. RNA quality was checked with an Agilent 2100 Bioanalyzer and agarose gel, and concentration with a NanoDrop 2000. Library preparation was by multiplex PCR. For sequencing, an Illumina HiSeq 4000 was employed. iRepertoire HTBI primers and Arm-PCR amplification of CDR3 regions were used to construct TCR beta libraries. Before sequencing, the PCR products went through gel purification. On the study's bioinformatics: A total of 60 to 80 TRBV and 14 TRBJ segments were identified across samples and were used for gene usage analysis of CDR3 amino acid clonotypes. COPE and FqMerger were used to merge filtered high-quality paired reads into contigs. Contigs were aligned with BLAST to IMGT TRBV, TRBD and TRBJ reference genes, and CDR3 was defined per IMGT. Any clonotype with a frequency above 0.1% was counted as a highly expanded clone. Repertoire diversity was measured by Shannon entropy, and V-J evenness by the Gini coefficient. A clonotype found in more than one individual was treated as public. TCRdb reworked the public reads: Q25 trimming with fastp, MiXCR clone assembly, productive beta chains retained. Entries are consolidated by CDR3 protein sequence, retaining the most common genes and DNA. The V and J calls come from TCRdb's annotation, not from the publication. This sample comprises about 530,000 distinct CDR3 sequences, about 16% of them detected only once. The ten biggest clones cover around 25% of the sample.

This entry belongs to a study of regulatory T cells in long-lasting Graves disease (dated by TCRdb to the early 2020s). Some background on the complete study: In the newly diagnosed Graves' disease group, patients had been taking antithyroid drugs for less than 3 months. Patients with persistent Graves' disease were compared with patients with newly diagnosed Graves' disease using TCR sequencing and RNA sequencing of peripheral blood. The study was registered as a clinical trial and conducted in China. A total of roughly 33 samples were covered by TCR sequencing, comprising about 13 persistent and around 20 newly diagnosed Graves' disease patients. The paper's findings and limits, for the study overall: As a limitation, the authors acknowledged that the small sample size may reduce accuracy. Sequencing and analysis were limited to the TCR beta chain. Because the primary lesion, thyroid tissue, could not be accessed, the study looked at peripheral blood alone. Compared with newly diagnosed patients, patients with persistent Graves' disease had lower TCR Shannon entropy and fewer highly expanded clones, which suggests clonal expansion. Preferential use of TRBV28, TRBJ1-2 and TRBJ2-5 was observed in persistent disease, whereas TRBV20-1 and TRBJ2-1 were favored in newly diagnosed disease. A larger number of public clonotypes was shared among persistent patients (more than 2,500) than among newly diagnosed patients (approximately 1,000).

CDR1 is given as SEHNR and CDR2 as FQNEAQ, both from the germline V gene (reference sequence). Measured from the cysteine to the phenylalanine, the CDR3 is 16 residues long. The retained sequence is limited to the CDR3, 48 bases, with the frame set at the first base. The junction carries 11 bases between V and J, which are trimmed by 2 bases and 0 bases respectively. This same sample was also taken into another study, of T cells in Graves' hyperthyroidism and ophthalmopathy. The second study's authors report: Stable Graves' hyperthyroidism was defined as the absence of progression to ophthalmopathy over 18 months of follow-up. Hyperthyroidism patients were aged 18 to 65 years and newly diagnosed, with disease duration of less than 2 months. The study excluded patients with uncontrolled infections, other autoimmune diseases, pregnancy or lactation. Diagnoses were established on the basis of clinical symptoms, serum thyroxine and TRAb, thyroid ultrasound, and orbital computed tomography. The TCR CDR3 was subjected to a first round of RT-PCR using the HTBI primer set and the Qiagen OneStep RT-PCR kit. Blood samples also contained most of the expanded thyroid clonotypes (frequency above 0.001), which suggests that blood repertoires may reflect thyroid immune responses. A 13 V-J signature model separated ophthalmopathy from stable hyperthyroidism, with 87.88% sensitivity and about 81% specificity in cross-validation and 80%/75% in testing. In validation, the model predicted progression to ophthalmopathy with over 65% sensitivity and approximately 72% specificity, a median of approximately 6.5 months before onset. To identify distinguishing TCR V-J signatures, a discovery cohort of about 100 patients was used, comprising some 43 with Graves' ophthalmopathy and around 60 with stable Graves' hyperthyroidism. Prospective prediction of ophthalmopathy was tested in an independent validation cohort of some 19 hyperthyroidism patients and 15 to 17 patients who later progressed to ophthalmopathy. The 100 discovery patients were divided at random into training and test sets in a 7:3 ratio. In roughly six Graves' hyperthyroidism patients, the study also compared T-cell repertoires from thyroid tissue with T-cell repertoires from blood. After blood sampling, hyperthyroidism patients were treated with methimazole at a starting dose of 30 mg daily, and ophthalmopathy patients were treated with high-dose intravenous methylprednisolone. The libraries were constructed in a second round of multiplex PCR and then size-selected and purified. Sequencing of the libraries was done on an Illumina HiSeq2000 using paired-end 100 bp reads. Raw data were processed with SOAPnuke, discarding reads with adapters, uncalled bases, mean Phred below 15, or no exact constant-primer or identifier match. COPE v1.2.5 was used to merge the high-quality paired reads, and each unique nucleotide sequence was defined as a clonotype. Clonotypes were aligned to IMGT TRBV, TRBD and TRBJ reference segments using MiTCR v1.1. Only V-J combinations with frequency above 0.0001, covering 99.2% of repertoires, were analysed. A TCS score was defined as the ratio between F50 (clonal expansion) and ExV (chaos), using BLOSUM62-based TCRdist between CDR3 peptides within each V-J. Welch's t-statistics and random forest reduced roughly 540 V-J features to around 14, which were used in a naive Bayes classifier (R e1071). Sample size was not statistically predetermined, and investigators were not blinded to group allocation. The paper reports TCR Vbeta CDR3 sequencing of over 120 peripheral blood samples: fewer than 50 ophthalmopathy, about 75 hyperthyroidism and around 17 progressor patients.

Sequenced here: peripheral blood mononuclear cells (PBMCs), sampled at new diagnosis, from a patient treated with antithyroid drugs. The receptor chain draws on TRBV7-9 and TRBJ1-3, with TRBD1 tentatively as D gene (5 bases match). The receptor's source is a middle-aged woman with Graves disease. Donor details come from another sample of the same person, matched by shared clones. The nucleotides are TGTGCCAGCAGCTTAAGTGGGGCGAGCTCTGGAAACACCATATATTTT. Its product reads: CASSLSGASSGNTIYF. The full variable domain, with segments outside the CDR3 supplied by the reference TRBV7-9 and TRBJ1-3 proteins, appears as DTGVSQNPRHKITKRGQNVTFRCDPISEHNRLYWYRQTLGQGPEFLTYFQNEAQLEKSRLLSDRFSAERPKGSFSTLEIQRTEQGDSAMYLCASSLSGASSGNTIYFGEGSWLTVV.